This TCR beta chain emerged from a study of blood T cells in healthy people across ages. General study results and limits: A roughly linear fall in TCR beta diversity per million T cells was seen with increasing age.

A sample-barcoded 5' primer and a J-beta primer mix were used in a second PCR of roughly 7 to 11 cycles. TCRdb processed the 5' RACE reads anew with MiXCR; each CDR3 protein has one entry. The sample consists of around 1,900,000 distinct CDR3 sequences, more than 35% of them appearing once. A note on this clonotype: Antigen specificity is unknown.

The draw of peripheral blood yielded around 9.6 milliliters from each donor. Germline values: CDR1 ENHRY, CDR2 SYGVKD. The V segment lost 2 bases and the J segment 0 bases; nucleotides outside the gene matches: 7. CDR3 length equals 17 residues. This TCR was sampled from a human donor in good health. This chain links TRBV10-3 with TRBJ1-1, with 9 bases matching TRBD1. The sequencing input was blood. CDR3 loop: CAISEGQGRVVNTEAFF. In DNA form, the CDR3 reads TGTGCCATCAGTGAGGGACAGGGGAGAGTGGTGAACACTGAAGCTTTCTTT.